This T cell receptor beta chain originates from a study of human T cells and chemical hapten exposure. A few counts support this clonotype. Antigen unknown. Time point defined: patch test 1, 2 weeks after DPC sensitization. As for treatment: therapeutic diphenylcyclopropenone sensitization with weekly scalp DPC. Notes on the study in general: With patch test score, the counts of PT1 expanded TCRs showed a positive correlation.

This CDR3 is built from 13 residues. Germline-derived CDR1 and CDR2 are SGHTA and FQGNSA. Trimming pared 5 bases from V and 4 bases from J, leaving 12 bases between. TCRdb analysed the RACE reads with MiXCR anew, one entry per CDR3 protein. The sample contains fewer than 150,000 distinct CDR3 sequences, around 15% of which appear only once. Here the sequenced sample was whole blood, taken in connection with sensitization to the hapten diphenylcyclopropenone (DPC). This sequence was found in a man aged 18 to 35 with alopecia areata. Some clones in this sample may be carry-over from other donors' samples. This rearrangement joins TRBV7-2 to TRBJ2-7; D remains ambiguous. In DNA, the CDR3 is TGTGCCAGCAGCACCGGGCTGTCATACGAGCAGTACTTC. Residues: CASSTGLSYEQYF.